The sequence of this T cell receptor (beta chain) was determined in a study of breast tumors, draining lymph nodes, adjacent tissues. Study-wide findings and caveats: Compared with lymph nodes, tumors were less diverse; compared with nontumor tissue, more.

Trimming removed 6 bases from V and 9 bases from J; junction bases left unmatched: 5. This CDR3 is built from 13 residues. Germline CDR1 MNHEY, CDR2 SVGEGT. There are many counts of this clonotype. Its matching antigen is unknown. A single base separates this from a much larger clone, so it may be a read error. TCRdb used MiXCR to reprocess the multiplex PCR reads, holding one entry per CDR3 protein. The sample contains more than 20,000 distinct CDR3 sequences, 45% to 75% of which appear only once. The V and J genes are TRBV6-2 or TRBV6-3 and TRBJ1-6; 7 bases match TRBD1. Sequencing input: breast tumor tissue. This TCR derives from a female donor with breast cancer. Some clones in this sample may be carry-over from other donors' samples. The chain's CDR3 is CASRHDRVSPLHF. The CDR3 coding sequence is TGTGCCAGCAGGCATGACAGGGTTTCACCCCTCCACTTT.